This T cell receptor beta chain derives from a study of cytomegalovirus exposure and HLA in healthy donors. CDR3 length equals 16 residues. The V and J ends lost 5 bases and 0 bases respectively, with 18 bases between them. PCR used 60 Vbeta primers and 13 Jbeta primers. The table came from immunoSEQ multiplex PCR; TCRdb's copy has only in-frame clones and leaves some out. This sample has 150,000 to 200,000 clones, with about 81% found just once. In the case of this clone: Its target is unknown.

Overall study findings and caveats: A prior analysis recorded that most TCR beta V segments were productive about 90% or about 30% of the time.

What was sequenced was PBMCs. The sequence was obtained from a young woman in good health and CMV-seronegative. The rearrangement links TRBV5-3 to TRBJ2-7; D is undetermined. TRBV5-3 is flagged as an ORF with uncertain function. The chain's CDR3 is CARSHGIRKSSYEQYF. The CDR3 DNA reads TGTGCCAGAAGTCACGGTATTCGTAAGAGCTCCTACGAGCAGTACTTC.